This TCR beta chain was sequenced in a study of T cells in Graves' hyperthyroidism and ophthalmopathy. The study, taken as a whole, reports: The model identified upcoming ophthalmopathy a median approximately 6.5 months ahead of onset.

RNA transcripts served as the template for amplifying TCR beta CDR3 regions. The TCR CDR3 was amplified in a first-round RT-PCR using the HTBI primer set. TCRdb processed the multiplex PCR reads anew with MiXCR; each CDR3 protein has one entry. Among about 500,000 distinct CDR3 sequences, 15% to 20% were seen once, and the ten largest hold around 28%. This clonotype was seen many times. Antigen unknown. There are 17 residues in the CDR3. The germline V gene encodes CDR1 MNHEY and CDR2 SMNVEV (reference sequence). Trimming removed 1 base from V and 0 bases from J, with 12 bases in between. The clonotype comes from a woman aged 25 to 39 with Graves' ophthalmopathy. The chain has TRBV27 and TRBJ1-4, with D unclear. The sample was blood. Here the CDR3 reads CASSLYPVLATNEKLFF. Written as DNA, the CDR3 is TGTGCCAGCAGTTTATATCCCGTCCTTGCAACTAATGAAAAACTGTTTTTT.